This T cell receptor (beta chain) was sequenced during a study of cytotoxic CD8 clonotypes in ibrutinib-treated CLL. Turning to the study itself: Response samples were obtained once patients had received a median 12 months of treatment, range 6 to 36. Whole-study results and caveats: Exceeding age-matched healthy donors, baseline clonality also tracked the counts of circulating CD8+ T cells. Progressing and sustained-remission patients had different sampling times.

For this clone: What it recognizes is unknown.

Approximately 1.9 micrograms of genomic DNA, which was extracted from cryopreserved PBMCs, served as the material used for the TCR beta libraries. V shed 5 bases and J shed 7 bases, with 18 bases lying between them. CDR3 length equals 15 residues. Germline V gives CDR1 SGHTA, CDR2 FQGNSA. Assay used: immunoSEQ multiplex PCR; TCRdb lists only in-frame clones, some missing. The sample holds about 310,000 clones, around four fifths seen once. Specimen: PBMCs, collected before ibrutinib treatment. The receptor was derived from a human donor with chronic lymphocytic leukemia. The chain joins TRBV7-2 to TRBJ2-1; the D gene is possibly TRBD2 (6 bases). In nucleotides, the CDR3 is TGTGCCAGCAGCCGGAGGGCCCTGAAGTTGAATGAGCAGTTCTTC. Protein: CASSRRALKLNEQFF.